This T cell receptor beta chain emerged from a study of shared clonotypes between healthy human individuals. General study results and limits: Sampling was confined to blood; repertoires within tissues likely differ. Sequencing of the sorted subsets was shown by rarefaction to be incomplete despite large depth. Around 4.7% was the fraction of naive CD4 clonotypes found shared across a few donors.

Naive CD8 cells were CD45RO-negative, positively selected for CCR7, excluding terminally differentiated effector memory CD45RA+ cells. As regards this clone: Antigen unknown.

Repertoires were generated with immunoSEQ multiplex PCR, while TCRdb's copy carries only in-frame clones and drops some. The sample gives about 2 million clones, about 95% of which show up once; about 1.1% is in the top ten. The sample was naive CD8+ T cells sorted from blood. The sequence came from a man between 18 and 35 years old in good health.

CDR3 in amino acids: CASSSQGNTDTQYF. The CDR3 bases are TGTGCCAGCAGCTCGCAGGGTAACACAGATACGCAGTATTTT. The rearrangement joins TRBV13 to TRBJ2-3; weak D call: TRBD1 (5 bases). This CDR3 is built from 14 residues. Germline-derived CDR1 and CDR2 are PRHDT and FYEKMQ (reference sequence). Trimming shortened V by 4 bases and J by 2 bases, and 10 bases separated the two germline ends.